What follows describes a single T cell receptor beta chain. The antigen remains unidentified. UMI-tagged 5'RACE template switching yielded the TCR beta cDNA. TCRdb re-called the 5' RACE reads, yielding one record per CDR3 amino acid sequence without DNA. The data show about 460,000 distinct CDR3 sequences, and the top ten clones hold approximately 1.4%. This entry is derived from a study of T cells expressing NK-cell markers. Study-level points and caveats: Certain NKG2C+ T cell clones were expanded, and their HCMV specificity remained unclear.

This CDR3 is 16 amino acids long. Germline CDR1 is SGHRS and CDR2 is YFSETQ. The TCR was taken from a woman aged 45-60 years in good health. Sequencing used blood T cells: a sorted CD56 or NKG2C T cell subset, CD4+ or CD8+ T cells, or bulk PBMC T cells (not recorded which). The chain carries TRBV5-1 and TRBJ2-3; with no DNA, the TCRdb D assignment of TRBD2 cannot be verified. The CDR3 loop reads CASSFLTSGSSDTQYF.